Listed here is a single TCR beta chain. Its antigen is currently unknown. This entry is derived from a study of radiotherapy plus CTLA-4 blockade in lung cancer. Study observations and caveats: Reports state that early shifts in blood T cell clones, with interferon-beta, best predicted response.

Profiling relied on immunoSEQ multiplex PCR, and the TCRdb table lists in-frame clones only, not all of them. The sample lists approximately 28,000 clones; about 76% were seen once. With 0 bases clipped from V and 5 bases from J, the junction kept 13 bases outside the gene matches. This CDR3 region has 17 residues. Germline V gene data show CDR1 as SGHNT and CDR2 as YYREEE (reference sequence). The TCR sequence derives from a human donor with non-small cell lung cancer that progressed on radiotherapy plus ipilimumab. The source was peripheral blood, collected from a patient treated with radiotherapy plus ipilimumab. The chain is built from TRBV5-4 and TRBJ2-7; 8 bases are a match to TRBD2. The CDR3 nucleotides read TGTGCCAGCAGCTTGGTACTCTGGGAGCGGGAGTCCGACGAGCAGTACTTC. This encodes CASSLVLWERESDEQYF.